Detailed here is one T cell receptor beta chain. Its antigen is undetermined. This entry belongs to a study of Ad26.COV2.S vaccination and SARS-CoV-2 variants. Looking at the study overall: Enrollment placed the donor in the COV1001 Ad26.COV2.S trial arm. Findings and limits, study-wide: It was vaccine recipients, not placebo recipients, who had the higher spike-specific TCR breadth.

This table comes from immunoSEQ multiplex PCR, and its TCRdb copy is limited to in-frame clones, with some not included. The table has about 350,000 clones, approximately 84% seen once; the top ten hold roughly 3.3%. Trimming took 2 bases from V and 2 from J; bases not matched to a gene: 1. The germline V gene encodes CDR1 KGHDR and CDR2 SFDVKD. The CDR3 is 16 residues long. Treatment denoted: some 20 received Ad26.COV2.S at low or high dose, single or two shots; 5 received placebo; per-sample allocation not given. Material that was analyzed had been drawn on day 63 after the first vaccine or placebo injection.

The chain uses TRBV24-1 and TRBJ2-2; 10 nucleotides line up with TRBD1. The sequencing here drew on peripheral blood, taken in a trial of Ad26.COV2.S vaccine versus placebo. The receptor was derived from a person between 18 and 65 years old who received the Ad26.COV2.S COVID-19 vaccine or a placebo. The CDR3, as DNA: TGTGCCACCAGTGATTCGACAGGGGGCAACACCGGGGAGCTGTTTTTT. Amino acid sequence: CATSDSTGGNTGELFF.